This T cell receptor beta chain was recorded in a study of post-analysis software for immune sequencing data. Study findings and constraints: Elevated frequency relative to controls characterized several TRBV segments in patients, TRBV5-6, TRBV5-1 and TRBV20-1 among them.

The CDR3 spans 15 residues. V was trimmed by 4 bases and J by 5 bases, leaving 17 bases between them. Germline V CDR1 and CDR2: DFQATT, SNEGSKA (reference sequence). The authors incorporated unique molecular identifiers into the TCR beta cDNA libraries. T cells numbering about 1 to 11 million yielded around 500,000 cDNA molecules. TCRdb analysed the PCR reads with MiXCR anew, one entry per CDR3 protein. The data show 820,000 or so distinct CDR3 sequences, approximately 57% seen once. Regarding this clonotype: Its antigen remains unknown.

This chain links TRBV20-1 with TRBJ2-2, with a possible D match to TRBD1 (7 bases). The sequence came from a girl aged 10 to 17 with multiple sclerosis. Input material: blood. This CDR3 is CSANSRGVGTGELFF. DNA for the CDR3: TGCAGTGCTAATTCCAGGGGGGTTGGGACCGGGGAGCTGTTTTTT.